Presented here are 12 T cell receptor beta chains from one specimen sequenced in a study of regulatory T cells in long-lasting Graves disease. Sample time point: newly diagnosed GD, antithyroid drugs for less than 3 months. With RNA extracted from PBMCs as input, the TCR library was made. Construction of the TCR beta libraries employed iRepertoire HTBI primers in conjunction with Arm-PCR of CDR3 regions. TCRdb re-derived calls from the multiplex PCR reads in MiXCR, one entry per CDR3 protein. The sample carries roughly 500,000 distinct CDR3 sequences, 14% recorded once. These data also formed part of another study, on T cells in Graves' hyperthyroidism and ophthalmopathy.

The sample here was peripheral blood mononuclear cells (PBMCs), taken at new diagnosis, from a patient treated with antithyroid drugs. The receptor source for this set is a woman aged 45-65 years with Graves disease.

This clonotype was counted ten times or more. The V gene is TRBV6-2 or TRBV6-3, the J gene TRBJ2-3; TRBD1 matches 10 bases. Germline V CDR1 and CDR2: MNHEY, SVGEGT. The CDR3 loop spans 16 amino acids. The V gene end was trimmed by 4 bases and the J gene end by 3 bases; junction bases not matched to a gene: 7. CDR3 in DNA: TGTGCCAGCAGTTCCCTCCGGGACAGGGGAACAGATACGCAGTATTTT. This codes for CASSSLRDRGTDTQYF.

This sequence joins TRBV13 and TRBJ2-1; the match to TRBD2 covers 8 bases. This CDR3 is built from 19 residues. V shed 1 base and J 4 bases; nucleotides not matched to a gene: 15. CDR1 PRHDT and CDR2 FYEKMQ come from the germline V gene (reference sequence). For the CDR3, the DNA is TGTGCCAGCAGCTTAGTACTAGCGGTCCCTTCAGGGGCTTACAATGAGCAGTTCTTC. It yields the protein CASSLVLAVPSGAYNEQFF.

In its sample, this clonotype was seen many times. Compared with germline, one end of the junction differs, possibly owing to a read error. This chain links TRBV6-1 with TRBJ2-5; TRBD2 matches 11 bases. Germline V gene data show CDR1 as MNHNS and CDR2 as SASEGT. The CDR3 sequence is 11 residues long. The CDR3 coding sequence is TGTGCCAGCAGACTAGCGGGAGCCCTGAACTTC. It yields the protein CASRLAGALNF.

This clonotype was detected ten times or more. The chain combines TRBV2 with TRBJ1-2; D is ambiguous. The CDR3 runs to 15 residues. Germline CDR1 is SNHLY and CDR2 is FYNNEI. V lost 1 base, J lost 4 bases, and 13 bases lay in between. For the CDR3, the DNA is TGTGCCAGCAGTGAAGGGGCCCACTCTAGCTATGGCTACACCTTC. Its translation: CASSEGAHSSYGYTF.

This clonotype was observed many times. V and J are TRBV29-1 and TRBJ2-1, with 13 nucleotides matching TRBD2. Looked up from germline, CDR1 is SQVTM and CDR2 is ANQGSEA. The CDR3 spans 15 residues. Trimming took 5 bases from V and 4 from J; bases not matched to a gene: 5. CDR3 bases: TGCAGCGTTTCCGGGACTAGCGGGGTATACAATGAGCAGTTCTTC. This sequence encodes CSVSGTSGVYNEQFF.

Ten or more counts support this clonotype. This CDR3 reads CSVLVGTRYSGELFF. The CDR3 DNA sequence: TGCAGCGTTCTAGTTGGGACTAGATATTCCGGGGAGCTGTTTTTT. The V call is TRBV29-1, the J call TRBJ2-2; 8 nucleotides align to TRBD2. The CDR3 runs to 15 residues. CDR1 SQVTM and CDR2 ANQGSEA come from the germline V gene. V was clipped by 5 bases and J by 6 bases; unmatched bases: 11.

The gene calls are TRBV7-3 and TRBJ2-1; maybe TRBD1 (5 bases). Trimming pared 6 bases from V and 4 bases from J, leaving 10 bases between. CDR3 size: 13 residues. CDR1 is SGHTA and CDR2 is FQGTGA in the germline V gene. CDR3 DNA sequence: TGTGCCAGCAGAAAAGACAGTTACAATGAGCAGTTCTTC. It is translated as CASRKDSYNEQFF.

The sample holds many counts of this clonotype. The CDR3 DNA is TGTGCCAGCTCACCTGCGACTAGCGGAGCCTACGAGCAGTACTTC. Translating gives CASSPATSGAYEQYF. The chain couples TRBV18 to TRBJ2-7, with 9 bases aligning to TRBD2. The CDR3 sequence is 15 residues long. The J segment lost 2 bases and the V segment lost 3 bases, leaving 5 bases of the junction unmatched. Germline-derived CDR1 and CDR2 are KGHSH and LQKENI.

At least ten counts were recorded for this clonotype. V is TRBV7-3 and J is TRBJ2-2, with 7 nucleotides matching TRBD2. The CDR3 is 15 amino acids. V lost 3 bases to trimming and J lost 7 bases; unmatched junction nucleotides: 8. The germline V gene encodes CDR1 SGHTA and CDR2 FQGTGA. This chain's CDR3 is CASSFLGGPGGELFF. The CDR3, as DNA: TGTGCCAGCAGCTTCCTGGGAGGGCCCGGCGGGGAGCTGTTTTTT.

This clonotype was detected only a few times. The rearrangement joins TRBV19 to TRBJ2-1; 9 positions agree with TRBD2. The CDR3 is 16 amino acids. The V gene's germline CDR1 is LNHDA and CDR2 SQIVND (reference sequence). Unmatched junction bases numbered 10, after V lost 2 bases and J lost 8 bases. CDR3 sequence: CASSISGAGGGDEQFF. The DNA of the CDR3 is TGTGCCAGTAGTATATCAGGAGCGGGAGGAGGCGATGAGCAGTTCTTC.

The table lists this clonotype with a few counts. The CDR3 DNA is TGTGCCAGCAGCCACAGGGGGACAGAGCAGTTCTTC. It translates to CASSHRGTEQFF. The gene calls are TRBV5-5 and TRBJ2-1; 8 bases match TRBD1. Germline V gene sequence: CDR1 SGHKS, CDR2 YYEKEE (reference sequence). The CDR3 loop spans 12 amino acids. V trimming: 4 bases; J trimming: 10 bases; junction bases outside the gene matches: 4.

This clonotype was seen repeatedly, ten times or more. The chain links TRBV30 to TRBJ2-1, with 11 nucleotides matching TRBD1. CDR1 is GTSNPN, CDR2 SVGIG, per germline (reference sequence). The trim removed 6 bases at V and 8 bases at J, leaving 9 bases unmatched. CDR3 length: 14 residues. The CDR3 reads CACLGQGAVYEQFF. In nucleotides, the CDR3 is TGTGCCTGCTTAGGACAGGGGGCCGTGTATGAGCAGTTCTTC.